This T cell receptor (beta chain) originates from a study of CD8 T cells in Susac syndrome. For this clonotype: Its cognate antigen is unknown.

Findings of the study overall: The TCR sequencing and HLA analysis in the study involved a relatively small number of individuals, as the study acknowledged.

Per germline, CDR1 LNHDA and CDR2 SQIVND (reference sequence). With V trimmed by 5 bases and J by 0 bases, 4 bases remained unmatched. CDR3 size: 15 residues. Reverse transcription of about 0.5 to 1 ug RNA used random hexamers. The immunoSEQ assay covered 54 Vbeta and 13 Jbeta segments for CDR3. TCRdb itself ran the immunoSEQ multiplex PCR reads through MiXCR, one entry per CDR3 protein. Among 250,000 to 300,000 distinct CDR3 sequences, about nine tenths were seen once, and the ten largest hold more than 0.15%. CD8+ and CD4+ T cells from blood underwent TCR beta sequencing, which was carried out in a high-throughput format. TEMRA cells were FACS-enriched and CD8+ and CD4+ T cells negatively isolated.

The genes are TRBV19 and TRBJ2-1, with 7 positions matching TRBD1. Input material: CD8+ T cells from PBMCs. The receptor was derived from a human donor with multiple sclerosis. The CDR3 region is CASSPGQSSYNEQFF. DNA for the CDR3: TGTGCCAGTAGTCCGGGACAGAGCTCCTACAATGAGCAGTTCTTC.